This TCR beta chain is drawn from a study of PD-L1 blockade in urothelial cancer. The table came from immunoSEQ multiplex PCR; TCRdb's copy has only in-frame clones and leaves some out. The table includes tens of thousands of clones, about 87% detected once. This clone was counted only a few times. The CDR3 length is 14 residues. The ends were cut back, 2 bases at V and 4 bases at J, with 9 bases in the middle. Germline CDR1 reads KGHSH; CDR2 reads LQKENI. The sequence was obtained from a man aged 45-65 years with urothelial cancer. The rearrangement joins TRBV18 to TRBJ2-1, with D possibly matching TRBD2 (6 bases). Source: PBMCs, taken around atezolizumab (anti-PD-L1) treatment. The CDR3 coding sequence is TGTGCCAGCTCACCAATCGGGGGATACAATGAGCAGTTCTTC. Its protein is CASSPIGGYNEQFF.